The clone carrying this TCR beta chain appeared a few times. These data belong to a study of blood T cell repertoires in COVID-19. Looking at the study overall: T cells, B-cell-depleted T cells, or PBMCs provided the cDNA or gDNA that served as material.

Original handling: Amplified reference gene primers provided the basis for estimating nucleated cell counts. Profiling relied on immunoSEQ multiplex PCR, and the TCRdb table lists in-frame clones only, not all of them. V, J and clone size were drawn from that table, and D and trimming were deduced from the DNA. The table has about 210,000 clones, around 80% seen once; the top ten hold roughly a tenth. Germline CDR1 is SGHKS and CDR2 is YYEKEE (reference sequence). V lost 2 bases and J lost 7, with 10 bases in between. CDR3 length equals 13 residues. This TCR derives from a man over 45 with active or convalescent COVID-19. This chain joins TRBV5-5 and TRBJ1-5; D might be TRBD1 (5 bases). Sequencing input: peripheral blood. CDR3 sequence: CASSFRGSQPQHF. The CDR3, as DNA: TGTGCCAGCAGCTTTCGGGGGTCCCAGCCCCAGCATTTT.